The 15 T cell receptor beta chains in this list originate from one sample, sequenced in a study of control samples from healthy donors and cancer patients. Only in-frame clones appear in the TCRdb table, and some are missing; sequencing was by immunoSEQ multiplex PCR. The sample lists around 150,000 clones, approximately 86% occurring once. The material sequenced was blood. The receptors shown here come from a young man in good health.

The CDR3 here is CATSRDLRGGRTGELFF. In DNA form, the CDR3 reads TGTGCCACCAGCAGAGACCTCCGGGGGGGCCGTACCGGGGAGCTGTTTTTT. The chain couples TRBV15 to TRBJ2-2; 8 bases map to TRBD2. Germline V gene data show CDR1 as LNHNV and CDR2 as YYDKDF (reference sequence). The J segment lost 5 bases and the V segment lost 0 bases, leaving 8 bases of the junction unmatched. This CDR3 region has 17 residues.

The CDR3 region is CATSEATEGAQHF. The CDR3 DNA reads TGTGCCACCAGTGAGGCCACGGAGGGCGCCCAGCATTTT. This sequence joins TRBV24-1 and TRBJ1-5; no firm D call. V shed 4 bases and J shed 11 bases, with 14 bases lying between them. This CDR3 is 13 amino acids long. CDR1 and CDR2 (germline): KGHDR, SFDVKD.

The CDR3 coding sequence is TGTGCCAGCAGACCAGGACAGGGCTACGGCTACACCTTC. Its translation is CASRPGQGYGYTF. This chain links TRBV12-3 or TRBV12-4 with TRBJ1-2; the match to TRBD1 covers 8 bases. The CDR3 totals 13 residues. The ends lost 6 bases at V and 8 bases at J; junction bases unmatched: 8.

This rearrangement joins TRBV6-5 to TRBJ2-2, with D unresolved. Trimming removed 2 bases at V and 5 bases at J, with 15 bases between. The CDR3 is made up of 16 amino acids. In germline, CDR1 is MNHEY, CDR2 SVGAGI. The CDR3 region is CASSYGKGSRTGELFF. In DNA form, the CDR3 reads TGTGCCAGCAGTTACGGGAAAGGGTCTAGGACCGGGGAGCTGTTTTTT.

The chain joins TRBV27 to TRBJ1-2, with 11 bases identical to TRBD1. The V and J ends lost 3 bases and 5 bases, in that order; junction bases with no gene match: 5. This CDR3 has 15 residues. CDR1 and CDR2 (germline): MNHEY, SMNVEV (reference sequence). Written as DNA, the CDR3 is TGTGCCAGCAGTTTCTTGGGACAGGGGGGTTATGGCTACACCTTC. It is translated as CASSFLGQGGYGYTF.

The DNA for the CDR3 is TGTGCCACCAGGGGGGGAGTAGATCAGCCCCAGCATTTT. This translates into CATRGGVDQPQHF. The chain is built from TRBV24-1 and TRBJ1-5; the D gene is possibly TRBD1 (5 bases). The CDR3 has 13 amino acids. Germline V gives CDR1 KGHDR, CDR2 SFDVKD. Trimming removed 7 bases from V and 5 bases from J, with 11 bases in between.

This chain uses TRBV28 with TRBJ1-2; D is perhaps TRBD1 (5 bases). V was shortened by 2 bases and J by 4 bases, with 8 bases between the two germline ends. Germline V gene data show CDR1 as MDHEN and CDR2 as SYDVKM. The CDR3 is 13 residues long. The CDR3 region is CASSLQGPYGYTF. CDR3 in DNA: TGTGCCAGCAGTTTACAGGGCCCCTATGGCTACACCTTC.

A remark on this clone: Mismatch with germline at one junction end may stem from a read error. The CDR3 nucleotides read TGTGCCAGCAGGTTGCGGGGGGGCACGGATACGCAGTATTTT. Translation: CASRLRGGTDTQYF. The gene calls are TRBV5-6 and TRBJ2-3; 9 nucleotides align to TRBD2. The V gene's germline CDR1 is SGHDT and CDR2 YYEEEE. The CDR3 consists of 14 residues.

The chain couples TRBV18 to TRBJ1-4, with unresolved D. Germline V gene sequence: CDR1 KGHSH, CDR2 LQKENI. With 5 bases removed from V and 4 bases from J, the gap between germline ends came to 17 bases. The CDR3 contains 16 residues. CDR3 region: CASSWDLVAGNEKLFF. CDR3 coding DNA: TGTGCCAGCTCATGGGATTTGGTGGCGGGTAATGAAAAACTGTTTTTT. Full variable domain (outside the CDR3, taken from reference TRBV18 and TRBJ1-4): NAGVMQNPRHLVRRRGQEARLRCSPMKGHSHVYWYRQLPEEGLKFMVYLQKENIIDESGMPKERFSAEFPKEGPSILRIQQVVRGDSAAYFCASSWDLVAGNEKLFFGSGTQLSVL.

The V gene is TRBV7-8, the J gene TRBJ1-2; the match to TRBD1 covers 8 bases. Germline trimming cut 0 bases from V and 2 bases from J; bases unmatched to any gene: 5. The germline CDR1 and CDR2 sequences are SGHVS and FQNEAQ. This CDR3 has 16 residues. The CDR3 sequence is CASSLAQNRGNYGYTF. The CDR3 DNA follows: TGTGCCAGCAGCTTAGCGCAGAACAGGGGGAACTATGGCTACACCTTC.

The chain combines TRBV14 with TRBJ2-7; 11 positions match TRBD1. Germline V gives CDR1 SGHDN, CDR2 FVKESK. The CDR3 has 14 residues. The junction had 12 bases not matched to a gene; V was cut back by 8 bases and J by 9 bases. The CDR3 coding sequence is TGTGCCAGCTTGACCCCGGACAGGGGGCATGGGCAGTACTTC. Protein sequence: CASLTPDRGHGQYF.

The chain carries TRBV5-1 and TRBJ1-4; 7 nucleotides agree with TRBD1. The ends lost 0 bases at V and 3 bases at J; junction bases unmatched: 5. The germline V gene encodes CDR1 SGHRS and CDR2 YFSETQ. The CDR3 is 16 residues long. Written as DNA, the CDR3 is TGCGCCAGCAGCTTGGGACCCGGGACAGCTAATGAAAAACTGTTTTTT. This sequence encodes CASSLGPGTANEKLFF.

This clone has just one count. The CDR3 DNA follows: TGTGCCAGCAGCCCCCAAGGTCGGGTAAATCAGCCCCAGCATTTT. Translated: CASSPQGRVNQPQHF. The chain uses TRBV28 and TRBJ1-5; D is ambiguous. The CDR3 consists of 15 residues. Per germline, CDR1 MDHEN and CDR2 SYDVKM. With 6 bases removed from V and 4 bases from J, the gap between germline ends came to 16 bases. Together with reference TRBV28 and TRBJ1-5, the CDR3 gives the full variable domain: DVKVTQSSRYLVKRTGEKVFLECVQDMDHENMFWYRQDPGLGLRLIYFSYDVKMKEKGDIPEGYSVSREKKERFSLILESASTNQTSMYLCASSPQGRVNQPQHFGDGTRLSIL.

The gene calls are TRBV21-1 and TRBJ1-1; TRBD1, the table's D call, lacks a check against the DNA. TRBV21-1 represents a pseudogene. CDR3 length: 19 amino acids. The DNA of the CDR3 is TGTGCCAGCAGAATCAGTACAGGGGCCCTGGTGGGGTTGAACACTGAAGCTTTCTTT. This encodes CASRISTGALVGLNTEAFF.

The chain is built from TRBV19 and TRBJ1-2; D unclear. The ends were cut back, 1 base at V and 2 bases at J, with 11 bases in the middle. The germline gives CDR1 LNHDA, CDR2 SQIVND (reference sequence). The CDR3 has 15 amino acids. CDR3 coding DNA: TGTGCCAGTAGTATAGGTGGAGGGAACAACTATGGCTACACCTTC. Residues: CASSIGGGNNYGYTF.